Listed here are 27 T cell receptor beta chains from one sample, sequenced in a study of cytomegalovirus exposure and HLA in healthy donors. The PCR used 60 Vbeta and 13 Jbeta primers. This table comes from immunoSEQ multiplex PCR, and its TCRdb copy is limited to in-frame clones, with some not included. Of under 200,000 clones in the sample, about two thirds were seen once. Sequenced material: PBMCs. The receptor set was obtained from a woman under 30 in good health and CMV-seropositive.

This clone was observed a handful of times. J is TRBJ1-5 and V is TRBV10-3; the D gene is possibly TRBD1 (5 bases). The CDR3 has 14 amino acids. V was cut by 3 bases and J by 2 bases, with 8 bases left in between. The germline V gene encodes CDR1 ENHRY and CDR2 SYGVKD. The DNA for the CDR3 is TGTGCCATCAGTGACAGGGAGGGCAATCAGCCCCAGCATTTT. It translates to CAISDREGNQPQHF.

This rearrangement joins TRBV4-2 to TRBJ1-1, with a tentative D call TRBD1 (5 bases). The CDR3 has 14 amino acids. Germline V gene sequence: CDR1 LGHNA, CDR2 YNFKEQ. V was pared by 0 bases and J by 11 bases, with 16 bases between. CDR3: CASSQDRGRDSAFF. DNA for the CDR3: TGTGCCAGCAGCCAAGATAGGGGAAGGGATTCGGCTTTCTTT.

The rearrangement uses TRBV7-3 and TRBJ2-7; 10 positions match TRBD1. The length of the CDR3 is 14 residues. CDR1 and CDR2 from the germline V gene are SGHTA and FQGTGA. V gave up 6 bases and J gave up 5 bases; unmatched junction bases: 7. The chain's CDR3 is CASRKTGGTDEQYF. The CDR3 nucleotides are TGTGCCAGCAGAAAGACAGGGGGCACGGACGAGCAGTACTTC.

Regarding this clone: The junction and the germline gene differ at one end; a read error may be behind it. The chain recombines TRBV6-5 with TRBJ2-5; TRBD1 might be the D (6 bases). Germline loops: CDR1 MNHEY, CDR2 SVGAGI. The CDR3 spans 14 residues. In DNA form, the CDR3 reads TGTGCCGGCAGTTACGGGACACTTCAAGAGACCCAGTACTTC. This translates into CAGSYGTLQETQYF.

The V call is TRBV2, the J call TRBJ1-6; D is perhaps TRBD1 (6 bases). Trimming pared 7 bases from V and 6 bases from J, leaving 16 bases between. Germline V lookup: CDR1 SNHLY, CDR2 FYNNEI. CDR3 length: 15 amino acids. CDR3 sequence: CASKEAGAGNSPLHF. In nucleotides, the CDR3 is TGTGCCAGCAAAGAGGCGGGGGCCGGTAATTCACCCCTCCACTTT. Together with reference TRBV2 and TRBJ1-6, the CDR3 gives the full variable domain: EPEVTQTPSHQVTQMGQEVILRCVPISNHLYFYWYRQILGQKVEFLVSFYNNEISEKSEIFDDQFSVERPDGSNFTLKIRSTKLEDSAMYFCASKEAGAGNSPLHFGNGTRLTVT.

This chain links TRBV5-1 with TRBJ1-3; TRBD1 might be the D (6 bases). The V end was cut by 4 bases, the J end by 0 bases, with 11 bases between. The CDR3 spans 15 residues. The germline CDR1 and CDR2 sequences are SGHRS and YFSETQ. The chain's CDR3 is CASSIQGLSGNTIYF. The CDR3, as DNA: TGCGCCAGCAGCATACAGGGCCTCTCTGGAAACACCATATATTTT.

On this clone: The sample contains more than one DNA sequence encoding this CDR3. This chain connects TRBV6-5 to TRBJ2-7, with 11 bases matching TRBD2. The CDR3 sequence is 15 residues long. Germline loops: CDR1 MNHEY, CDR2 SVGAGI. V lost 5 bases and J lost 8; bases outside the gene matches: 11. The CDR3 protein is CASSRGLAGLGQQYF. DNA for the CDR3: TGTGCCAGCAGTCGAGGACTAGCGGGCCTGGGCCAGCAGTACTTC.

V gene TRBV28 combines with J gene TRBJ1-5; TRBD1 agrees at 7 bases. This CDR3 has 14 amino acids. Germline assignment: CDR1 MDHEN and CDR2 SYDVKM. DNA for the CDR3: TGTTTTGTGGGGGAACAGGGGTTTTATCAGCCCCAGCATTTT. Its protein is CFVGEQGFYQPQHF.

Concerning this clone itself: Distinct nucleotide sequences in the sample also encode this CDR3. The rearrangement uses TRBV27 and TRBJ2-7, with 7 bases matching TRBD2. The CDR3 length is 14 residues. Looked up from germline, CDR1 is MNHEY and CDR2 is SMNVEV (reference sequence). With V trimmed by 2 bases and J by 1 base, 2 bases remained unmatched. The CDR3 protein is CASSLIGGSYEQYF. The CDR3 coding sequence is TGTGCCAGCAGTTTAATCGGGGGGTCCTACGAGCAGTACTTC.

This rearrangement joins TRBV30 to TRBJ2-6; 7 positions match TRBD2. Germline trimming cut 2 bases from V and 1 base from J; bases unmatched to any gene: 11. CDR1 is GTSNPN and CDR2 is SVGIG in the germline V gene (reference sequence). The CDR3 is 18 amino acids. The CDR3 here is CAWSYFGTKPSGANVLTF. The CDR3 DNA sequence: TGTGCCTGGAGTTATTTCGGGACTAAACCTTCTGGGGCCAACGTCCTGACTTTC.

About this clone: The same CDR3 also results from other DNA sequences found in this sample. The chain employs TRBV27 and TRBJ1-2, with TRBD1 as a possible D gene (6 bases). The CDR3 totals 14 residues. The germline CDR1 and CDR2 sequences are MNHEY and SMNVEV (reference sequence). The V gene lost 6 bases and the J gene lost 2 bases, with 13 bases spanning the gap. The CDR3, as DNA: TGTGCCAGCAGGGCAGGGGTTATGAACTATGGCTACACCTTC. Protein product: CASRAGVMNYGYTF.

J is TRBJ2-7 and V is TRBV23-1; 10 bases agree with TRBD1. TRBV23-1 falls under the ORF class, with uncertain function. V was clipped by 5 bases and J by 2 bases; unmatched bases: 6. The CDR3 covers 15 residues. The CDR3 here is CASSCPGTGAYEQYF. For the CDR3, the DNA is TGCGCCAGCAGTTGCCCCGGGACAGGGGCCTACGAGCAGTACTTC.

In this sample, this clone turned up a few times. This sequence joins TRBV19 and TRBJ2-7, with 8 bases identical to TRBD1. Germline CDR1 is LNHDA and CDR2 is SQIVND (reference sequence). The CDR3 runs to 13 residues. The ends lost 6 bases at V and 2 bases at J; junction bases unmatched: 3. CDR3 nucleotides: TGTGCCAGTAGCGAGGACAGGGCCTACGAGCAGTACTTC. This codes for CASSEDRAYEQYF.

The J gene is TRBJ1-2, the V gene TRBV5-1, with 8 bases lining up with TRBD1. The CDR3 has 13 amino acids. With V trimmed by 4 bases and J by 6 bases, 5 bases remained unmatched. The germline gives CDR1 SGHRS, CDR2 YFSETQ. The CDR3 DNA is TGCGCCAGCAGCGAGGACAGGGCTGATGGCTACACCTTC. Amino acids: CASSEDRADGYTF.

The gene calls are TRBV6-1 and TRBJ1-1; D unresolved. The germline V gene has CDR1 MNHNS and CDR2 SASEGT. The length of the CDR3 is 13 residues. The V end was cut by 6 bases, the J end by 1 base, with 9 bases between. The CDR3 DNA reads as TGTGCCAGCAGATCCTCAGGGAACACTGAAGCTTTCTTT. It encodes CASRSSGNTEAFF.

This chain links TRBV18 with TRBJ1-2; 9 bases are a match to TRBD1. This CDR3 region has 13 residues. Germline lookup yields CDR1 KGHSH and CDR2 LQKENI. With V trimmed by 4 bases and J by 3 bases, 0 bases remained unmatched. DNA of the CDR3: TGTGCCAGCTCACGGGACAGGGACTATGGCTACACCTTC. As protein: CASSRDRDYGYTF.

V usage is TRBV7-2 and J usage is TRBJ1-4; D is possibly TRBD1 (5 bases). Germline CDR1 SGHTA, CDR2 FQGNSA. With 5 bases removed from V and 1 base from J, the gap between germline ends came to 11 bases. The CDR3 runs to 15 residues. CDR3 region: CASSRSGLTNEKLFF. The DNA of the CDR3 is TGTGCCAGCAGCCGCTCAGGGTTAACTAATGAAAAACTGTTTTTT.

The V call is TRBV6-5, the J call TRBJ1-2; 7 bases line up with TRBD1. Germline CDR1 reads MNHEY; CDR2 reads SVGAGI. The CDR3 covers 14 residues. V gave up 2 bases and J gave up 5 bases; unmatched junction bases: 5. The CDR3 region is CASSYTSTGYGYTF. CDR3 DNA: TGTGCCAGCAGTTACACGTCGACAGGGTATGGCTACACCTTC.

This chain links TRBV4-1 with TRBJ2-7; D is ambiguous. Germline V gene lookup returns CDR1 MGHRA and CDR2 YSYEKL. Trimming removed 0 bases from V and 3 bases from J, with 15 bases in between. This CDR3 region has 16 residues. CDR3 region: CASSQDFLETLYEQYF. The CDR3 DNA sequence: TGCGCCAGCAGCCAAGATTTTTTGGAGACCCTCTACGAGCAGTACTTC.

This clone was observed a handful of times. This chain uses TRBV27 with TRBJ1-1; D is possibly TRBD1 (6 bases). Between the trimmed V and J ends, which lost 6 bases and 2 bases, there was a span of 10 bases. The CDR3 runs 13 residues. CDR1 is MNHEY and CDR2 is SMNVEV in the germline V gene (reference sequence). The CDR3 coding sequence is TGTGCCAGCAGGGACAGCCTTAACACTGAAGCTTTCTTT. Its protein is CASRDSLNTEAFF.

V usage is TRBV6-1 and J usage is TRBJ2-1, with a weak D call TRBD2 (6 bases). Germline V lookup: CDR1 MNHNS, CDR2 SASEGT. The CDR3 spans 16 residues. Trimming stripped 3 bases from V and 7 bases from J, with 19 bases between. This chain's CDR3 is CASSDKPPGLTNEQFF. The CDR3 region has the DNA TGTGCCAGCAGTGACAAACCACCGGGACTCACAAATGAGCAGTTCTTC.

The chain joins TRBV7-9 to TRBJ2-5; D might be TRBD2 (5 bases). Germline assignment: CDR1 SEHNR and CDR2 FQNEAQ (reference sequence). Trimming took off 7 bases at V and 0 bases at J, with 6 bases between the two ends. CDR3 size: 12 residues. The CDR3 loop reads CASKDYQETQYF. The CDR3 coding sequence is TGTGCCAGCAAGGACTACCAAGAGACCCAGTACTTC.

The gene calls are TRBV5-4 and TRBJ2-3; 10 bases map to TRBD2. Trimming took 4 bases from V and 0 from J; bases not matched to a gene: 11. Germline V CDR1 and CDR2: SGHNT, YYREEE (reference sequence). The CDR3 consists of 18 residues. The CDR3 bases are TGTGCCAGCAGCCAGGAACTAGCGGGGACCCCAAGCACAGATACGCAGTATTTT. It encodes CASSQELAGTPSTDTQYF.

The table lists this clone with a count of one. The chain links TRBV4-3 to TRBJ2-2, with 9 bases that match TRBD2. Per germline, CDR1 LGHNA and CDR2 YSLEER. V was clipped by 4 bases and J by 7 bases; unmatched bases: 7. The CDR3 runs 15 residues. CDR3 protein: CASSPAGGRVGELFF. CDR3 DNA sequence: TGCGCCAGCAGCCCAGCGGGGGGTCGCGTCGGGGAGCTGTTTTTT.

The table lists this clone with a few counts. This chain connects TRBV6-5 to TRBJ1-2; 8 nucleotides align to TRBD1. V lost 4 bases, J lost 4 bases, and 2 bases stayed unmatched. The germline gives CDR1 MNHEY, CDR2 SVGAGI. The CDR3 totals 13 residues. CDR3 residues: CASSSDRAYGYTF. The CDR3 DNA sequence: TGTGCCAGCAGTTCGGACAGGGCCTATGGCTACACCTTC.

The chain is built from TRBV7-9 and TRBJ1-1; D is undetermined. The CDR3 extends over 14 amino acids. CDR1 and CDR2 from the germline V gene are SEHNR and FQNEAQ (reference sequence). The V end lost 1 base, the J end lost 1 base, and 7 bases lay between the germline ends. The DNA for the CDR3 is TGTGCCAGCAGCTTAGTTCGGGGGAACACTGAAGCTTTCTTT. This codes for CASSLVRGNTEAFF.

The chain links TRBV15 to TRBJ2-1; 8 nucleotides match TRBD2. The CDR3 is made up of 17 amino acids. V gave up 1 base and J gave up 6 bases; unmatched junction bases: 11. From germline, CDR1 is LNHNV and CDR2 YYDKDF (reference sequence). The CDR3 nucleotides read TGTGCCACCAGCAGAGGGCCCCAGCGGGGGACGGGCAATGAGCAGTTCTTC. Amino acids: CATSRGPQRGTGNEQFF.